The clone carrying this T cell receptor (beta chain) has just a few counts. The source of the sample is a study of blood T cell repertoires in COVID-19. Looking at the study overall: The origin of the acute and convalescent COVID-19 samples was the United States, Italy and Spain. The analysed material was cDNA or gDNA that came from T cells, B-cell-depleted T cells, or PBMCs.

In the source study's methods: Reference gene primer amplification yielded estimated nucleated cell counts. The repertoire was sequenced with immunoSEQ multiplex PCR; TCRdb's copy has only in-frame clones and lacks some. The V and J calls and clone size come from that table; D and trimming were worked out from the DNA. This sample has hundreds of thousands of clones, with about 84% found just once. All enrollees were about 18 to 89 years old and from under 25 US areas. Unmatched junction bases numbered 16, after V lost 4 bases and J lost 6 bases. CDR3 size: 17 residues. Germline V gene data show CDR1 as MNHEY and CDR2 as SMNVEV (reference sequence).

This clonotype was obtained from a man under 40 with acute COVID-19. The sequenced sample was PBMCs or T cells enriched from blood (not recorded which). This chain connects TRBV27 to TRBJ1-2; 8 bases agree with TRBD1. CDR3 in amino acids: CASSYFPPGQARNGYTF. CDR3 DNA sequence: TGTGCCAGCAGTTACTTTCCTCCGGGACAGGCGAGGAATGGCTACACCTTC.